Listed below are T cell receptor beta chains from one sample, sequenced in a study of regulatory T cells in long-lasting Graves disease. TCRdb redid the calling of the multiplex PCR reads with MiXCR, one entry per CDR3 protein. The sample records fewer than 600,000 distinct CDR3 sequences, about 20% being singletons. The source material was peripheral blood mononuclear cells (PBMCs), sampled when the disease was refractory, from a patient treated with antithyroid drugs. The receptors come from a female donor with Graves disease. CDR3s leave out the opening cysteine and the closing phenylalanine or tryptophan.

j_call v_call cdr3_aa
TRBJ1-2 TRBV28 ASSTGTGEANYGYT
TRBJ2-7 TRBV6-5 ASSYSWGLAEISYEQY
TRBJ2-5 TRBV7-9 ASSPRRGGGETQY
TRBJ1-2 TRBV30 AWIPWGISYGYT
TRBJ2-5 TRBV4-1 ASSQETSRAQETQY
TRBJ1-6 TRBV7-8 ASSPGQGPDSPLH
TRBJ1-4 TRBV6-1 ASSEGTGDEKLF
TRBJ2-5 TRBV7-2 ASTGQETQY
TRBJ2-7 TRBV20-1 SARGRLPYEQY
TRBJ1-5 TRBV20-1 SALTGVSNQPQH
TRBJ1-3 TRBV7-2 ASSSQGNTIY
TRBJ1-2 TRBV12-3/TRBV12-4 ASSLATVEGGYT
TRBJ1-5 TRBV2 ASTPGFIQPQH
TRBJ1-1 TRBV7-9 ASSLESNTEAF
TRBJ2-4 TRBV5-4 ASHLSGGKNIQY
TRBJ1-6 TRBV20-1 SARVRTADSSYNSPLH
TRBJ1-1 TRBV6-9 ASSYTPNTEAF
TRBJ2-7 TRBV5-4 ASSRVGLHGEQY
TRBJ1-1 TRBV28 ASFFPLSGGRGTEAF
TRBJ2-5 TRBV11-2 ANSLEQTQY
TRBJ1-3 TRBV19 ASISKAGNTIY
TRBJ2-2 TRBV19 ASSIPLSRLAGGTGELF
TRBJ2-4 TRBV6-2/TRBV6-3 ASSWAGAKNIQY
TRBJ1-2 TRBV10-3 AISESGQANYGYT
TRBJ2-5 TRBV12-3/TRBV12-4 ASSLATSGALETQY
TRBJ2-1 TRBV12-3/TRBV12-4 ASSLAPPNNEQF
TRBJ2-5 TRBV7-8 ASSPGAGQETQY
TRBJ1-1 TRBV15 ATSRGRGAMNTEAF